A single sample gave rise to the 5 T cell receptor beta chains below, sequenced in a study of early T cells in non-severe SARS-CoV-2 infection. From the 5' RACE reads, TCRdb called clonotypes with MiXCR, one entry per CDR3 protein. The sample has about 60,000 distinct CDR3 sequences; roughly 12% are singletons. Specimen: whole blood. These receptors were collected from an adult who was a healthcare worker with PCR-confirmed SARS-CoV-2 infection or an uninfected control (not recorded which).

This chain joins TRBV12-3 or TRBV12-4 and TRBJ1-4; D uncertain. This CDR3 spans 11 amino acids. Trimming removed 6 bases at V and 4 bases at J, with 3 bases between. CDR3 nucleotide sequence: TGTGCCAGCAGGCTTAATGAAAAACTGTTTTTT. It is translated as CASRLNEKLFF.

The chain recombines TRBV7-2 with TRBJ2-5; D might be TRBD2 (6 bases). V was clipped by 2 bases and J by 2 bases, with 12 bases between them. The germline CDR1 and CDR2 sequences are SGHTA and FQGNSA. There are 15 residues in the CDR3. The DNA of the CDR3 is TGTGCCAGCAGCTTAACCCTGGACTATCAAGAGACCCAGTACTTC. It is translated as CASSLTLDYQETQYF.

The chain links TRBV29-1 to TRBJ2-7; tentative D call: TRBD2 (6 bases). There are 13 residues in the CDR3. V lost 4 bases and J 3 bases, leaving 13 bases between the germline ends. Per germline, CDR1 SQVTM and CDR2 ANQGSEA. In DNA, the CDR3 is TGCAGCGTTGGGGACTTCGTCGGCTACGAGCAGTACTTC. This gives the protein CSVGDFVGYEQYF.

This clonotype was seen only a few times. CDR3 residues: CSAGGDEAFF. DNA for the CDR3: TGCAGTGCCGGGGGGGATGAAGCTTTCTTT. The rearrangement links TRBV20-1 to TRBJ1-1; weak D call: TRBD1 (5 bases). Trimming pared 6 bases from V and 7 bases from J, leaving 9 bases between. CDR1 is DFQATT, CDR2 SNEGSKA, per germline (reference sequence). CDR3 length: 10 amino acids.

V gene TRBV2 combines with J gene TRBJ2-6; D unresolved. The germline V gene encodes CDR1 SNHLY and CDR2 FYNNEI. Trimming left V 7 bases short and J 0 bases short, with 13 bases between. The CDR3 has 16 residues. This CDR3 reads CASINFEPSGANVLTF. CDR3 nucleotides: TGTGCCAGCATAAATTTCGAACCCTCTGGGGCCAACGTCCTGACTTTC.